Shown below are 17 T cell receptor beta chains from a single sample sequenced in a study of response to subunit inactivated influenza vaccine. TCRdb re-derived calls from the RT-PCR reads in MiXCR, one entry per CDR3 protein. The sample lists some 850,000 distinct CDR3 sequences; about 18% were seen once. Here the sequenced sample was PBMCs from blood, taken 5 days after vaccination. These receptors were taken from a man aged 50-60 years who received an inactivated influenza vaccine.

This clonotype occurred many times. This rearrangement joins TRBV10-3 to TRBJ2-1; weak D call: TRBD2 (5 bases). V was shortened by 0 bases and J by 9 bases, with 6 bases between the two germline ends. Germline V gives CDR1 ENHRY, CDR2 SYGVKD. The CDR3 consists of 12 residues. For the CDR3, the DNA is TGTGCCATCAGTGAGTCGCGGGTTGAGCAGTTCTTC. Protein: CAISESRVEQFF.

The V and J genes are TRBV7-6 and TRBJ2-5, with TRBD1 as a possible D gene (5 bases). The CDR3 totals 14 residues. V lost 5 bases, J lost 5 bases, and 15 bases lay in between. Germline-derived CDR1 and CDR2 are SGHVS and FNYEAQ. CDR3: CASSTRQPGETQYF. The CDR3, as DNA: TGTGCCAGCAGCACCAGACAGCCCGGGGAGACCCAGTACTTC.

This clonotype turned up a few times. The chain uses TRBV6-1 and TRBJ2-5; D remains ambiguous. The germline V gene encodes CDR1 MNHNS and CDR2 SASEGT. Trimming removed 2 bases at V and 5 bases at J, with 12 bases between. The CDR3 runs to 14 residues. The CDR3: CASSEIPTSETQYF. DNA of the CDR3: TGTGCCAGCAGTGAAATCCCAACGTCGGAGACCCAGTACTTC.

This clonotype was picked up many times. The rearrangement joins TRBV5-1 to TRBJ2-3, with D perhaps TRBD1 (6 bases). V dropped 0 bases and J dropped 2 bases, with 7 bases sitting between them. The CDR3 sequence is 14 residues long. In germline, CDR1 is SGHRS, CDR2 YFSETQ. In nucleotides, the CDR3 is TGCGCCAGCAGCTTGGACAGGGTCACAGATACGCAGTATTTT. It codes for CASSLDRVTDTQYF.

This sequence joins TRBV5-1 and TRBJ2-3, with D hard to call. This CDR3 is 14 amino acids long. Trimming shortened V by 0 bases and J by 4 bases, and 9 bases separated the two germline ends. CDR1 is SGHRS, CDR2 YFSETQ, per germline. In nucleotides, the CDR3 is TGCGCCAGCAGCTTGGGCAGGCTTTCAGATACGCAGTATTTT. This encodes CASSLGRLSDTQYF.

This clonotype was picked up a small number of times. The rearrangement links TRBV10-3 to TRBJ1-4, with TRBD1 as a possible D gene (5 bases). V dropped 6 bases and J dropped 2 bases, with 7 bases sitting between them. Germline lookup yields CDR1 ENHRY and CDR2 SYGVKD. CDR3 length: 13 amino acids. Here the CDR3 reads CAISGHTNEKLFF. For the CDR3, the DNA is TGTGCCATCAGCGGACACACTAATGAAAAACTGTTTTTT.

This clonotype appeared a few times. The chain carries TRBV6-5 and TRBJ2-3; the D is unclear. V dropped 0 bases and J dropped 4 bases, with 5 bases sitting between them. The CDR3 runs 13 residues. CDR1 MNHEY and CDR2 SVGAGI come from the germline V gene. The CDR3 nucleotides are TGTGCCAGCAGTTACTCGAGGTCAGATACGCAGTATTTT. This codes for CASSYSRSDTQYF.

The chain recombines TRBV20-1 with TRBJ1-5, with D uncertain. The CDR3 is 15 amino acids. From germline, CDR1 is DFQATT and CDR2 SNEGSKA (reference sequence). The V and J ends lost 0 bases and 0 bases respectively, with 9 bases between them. The CDR3 coding sequence is TGCAGTGCTAGAGATGAGCAGACTAGCAATCAGCCCCAGCATTTT. Translation gives CSARDEQTSNQPQHF.

J is TRBJ2-7 and V is TRBV7-8; D possibly matches TRBD1 or TRBD2 (5 bases each). Looked up from germline, CDR1 is SGHVS and CDR2 is FQNEAQ. Trimming cost V 2 bases and J 6 bases, with 17 bases left between them. The CDR3 runs 15 residues. For the CDR3, the DNA is TGTGCCAGCAGCTTAAGTAGGGGACGGTCTGCCGAGCAGTACTTC. Its translation is CASSLSRGRSAEQYF.

V usage is TRBV29-1 and J usage is TRBJ1-2; the match to TRBD1 covers 7 bases. CDR3 length: 12 residues. V lost 5 bases and J lost 5; bases outside the gene matches: 5. CDR1 SQVTM and CDR2 ANQGSEA come from the germline V gene. The CDR3 nucleotides are TGCAGCGTTCGGGACAGCAGTTATGGCTACACCTTC. It codes for CSVRDSSYGYTF.

This chain connects TRBV29-1 to TRBJ1-2, with a tentative D call TRBD1 (5 bases). CDR1 is SQVTM, CDR2 ANQGSEA, per germline. The V and J ends lost 7 bases and 6 bases respectively, with 15 bases between them. The CDR3 consists of 12 residues. The CDR3 spells CSATRQRDGYTF. The CDR3 region has the DNA TGCAGCGCTACCCGACAGAGGGATGGCTACACCTTC.

J is TRBJ2-3 and V is TRBV7-9, with D possibly TRBD2 on 6 matching bases. The germline V and J ends were trimmed by 1 base and 0 bases, with 11 bases remaining between them. The CDR3 has 16 residues. Germline CDR1 and CDR2: SEHNR and FQNEAQ (reference sequence). The CDR3 nucleotides read TGTGCCAGCAGCTTAGGCGACGGGGGAAGCACAGATACGCAGTATTTT. Translated: CASSLGDGGSTDTQYF.

This clonotype was seen only a few times. The V and J genes are TRBV20-1 and TRBJ2-1, with D unclear. From germline, CDR1 is DFQATT and CDR2 SNEGSKA (reference sequence). V was shortened by 3 bases and J by 8 bases, with 11 bases between the two germline ends. CDR3 size: 12 residues. The CDR3 loop reads CSASVGGYEQFF. CDR3 sequence (DNA): TGCAGTGCTAGCGTGGGTGGGTATGAGCAGTTCTTC.

This clonotype has a handful of counts. The gene calls are TRBV6-1 and TRBJ2-7; D may be TRBD1 (5 bases). CDR1 MNHNS and CDR2 SASEGT come from the germline V gene. Trimming stripped 8 bases from V and 4 bases from J, with 18 bases between. The CDR3 is 14 residues long. The CDR3 DNA reads as TGTGCCAGCGGCGGCAGGGAAAATTCTTACGAGCAGTACTTC. Its translation: CASGGRENSYEQYF.

V usage is TRBV7-9 and J usage is TRBJ1-1; tentative D call: TRBD1 (5 bases). The V gene lost 2 bases and the J gene lost 4 bases, with 17 bases spanning the gap. The CDR3 is made up of 16 amino acids. The germline V gene encodes CDR1 SEHNR and CDR2 FQNEAQ (reference sequence). This chain's CDR3 is CASSLKDTAWGTEAFF. CDR3 DNA sequence: TGTGCCAGCAGCTTAAAGGACACAGCGTGGGGCACTGAAGCTTTCTTT.

The V and J genes are TRBV7-2 and TRBJ2-7; 7 bases line up with TRBD1. J gave up 6 bases and V 5 bases, and 7 bases lay outside the gene matches. The CDR3 extends over 13 amino acids. Germline V CDR1 and CDR2: SGHTA, FQGNSA. This CDR3 reads CASSALTGFEQYF. DNA of the CDR3: TGTGCCAGCAGCGCCTTGACAGGGTTCGAGCAGTACTTC.

This clonotype came up a few times. V gene TRBV29-1 combines with J gene TRBJ1-1; 7 bases fit TRBD1. The V and J ends lost 6 bases and 3 bases, in that order; junction bases with no gene match: 4. Germline CDR1 and CDR2: SQVTM and ANQGSEA. The CDR3 runs 12 residues. CDR3 in amino acids: CSVATGDTEAFF. CDR3 sequence (DNA): TGCAGCGTGGCAACAGGGGACACTGAAGCTTTCTTT.